This is a list of T cell receptor beta chains from one sample in a study of blood T cell repertoires in COVID-19. Method: immunoSEQ multiplex PCR; TCRdb's copy keeps in-frame clones and lacks some. The data show 200,000 or so clones, 86% seen once. Sequencing was performed on peripheral blood. All receptors come from an elderly man with acute or convalescent COVID-19. The CDR3 runs from the conserved cysteine through the conserved F or W. The D gene is left open where the match is weak. Expanded clones are given a class, and other clones once, few, many or no size at all.

clone size | CDR3 length | J gene | V gene | D gene | CDR3 protein | CDR3 DNA
. | 16 | TRBJ2-3 | TRBV4-3 | . | CASSQDPAGGADTQYF | TGCGCCAGCAGCCAAGATCCAGCGGGCGGAGCAGATACGCAGTATTTT
. | 12 | TRBJ1-3 | TRBV30 | . | CAWSATGNTIYF | TGTGCCTGGAGTGCTACTGGAAACACCATATATTTT
. | 15 | TRBJ2-3 | TRBV7-2 | . | CASSPLGANRDTQYF | TGTGCCAGCAGCCCCCTGGGGGCCAATAGGGATACGCAGTATTTT
. | 14 | TRBJ1-2 | TRBV6-5 | . | CASRKDGRNYGYTF | TGTGCCAGCAGAAAAGATGGGCGAAACTATGGCTACACCTTC
few | 15 | TRBJ1-1 | TRBV28 | TRBD1 | CASSQTGTADTEAFF | TGTGCCAGCAGTCAAACCGGGACAGCTGACACTGAAGCTTTCTTT
. | 15 | TRBJ1-3 | TRBV27 | . | CASSPRSSAGNTIYF | TGTGCCAGCAGTCCCCGAAGCTCAGCGGGAAACACCATATATTTT
few | 15 | TRBJ1-4 | TRBV7-2 | . | CASSLAGGMREKLFF | TGTGCCAGCAGCTTAGCAGGGGGAATGCGGGAAAAACTGTTTTTT
. | 16 | TRBJ2-1 | TRBV25-1 | TRBD2 | CASGKAGGSSYNEQFF | TGTGCCAGCGGCAAAGCGGGGGGAAGCTCCTACAATGAGCAGTTCTTC
once | 16 | TRBJ2-3 | TRBV14 | . | CASSRTLVSLTDTQYF | TGTGCCAGCAGCCGTACCCTAGTGAGTCTGACAGATACGCAGTATTTT
once | 15 | TRBJ2-7 | TRBV6-5 | . | CASRIAGGASYEQYF | TGTGCCAGCAGGATCGCGGGTGGTGCATCGTACGAGCAGTACTTC
once | 15 | TRBJ2-3 | TRBV29-1 | . | CSANPRFGTADTQYF | TGCAGCGCGAACCCCCGCTTCGGTACCGCAGATACGCAGTATTTT
. | 16 | TRBJ2-3 | TRBV6-2/TRBV6-3 | . | CASSYRGRTSTDTQYF | TGTGCCAGCAGTTACCGTGGGAGGACTAGCACAGATACGCAGTATTTT
few | 13 | TRBJ2-3 | TRBV28 | . | CASSGGFTDTQYF | TGTGCCAGCAGTGGGGGGTTCACAGATACGCAGTATTTT
. | 14 | TRBJ2-5 | TRBV7-2 | TRBD1 | CASSLGRGWETQYF | TGTGCCAGCAGCTTGGGCAGGGGGTGGGAGACCCAGTACTTC
. | 14 | TRBJ1-1 | TRBV2 | TRBD1 | CASSFTGALTEAFF | TGTGCCAGCAGTTTCACAGGGGCGCTCACTGAAGCTTTCTTT
. | 16 | TRBJ1-2 | TRBV7-2 | TRBD1 | CASSTSGTEIYYGYTF | TGTGCCAGCAGCACATCCGGGACAGAAATTTACTATGGCTACACCTTC
. | 15 | TRBJ2-3 | TRBV5-1 | TRBD1 | CASSLTGQGPEAQYF | TGCGCCAGCAGCCTGACGGGACAGGGGCCTGAGGCGCAGTATTTT
once | 15 | TRBJ2-7 | TRBV24-1 | TRBD1 | CATSDTRQGSYEQYF | TGTGCCACCAGTGATACGCGACAGGGGTCCTACGAGCAGTACTTC
. | 15 | TRBJ1-5 | TRBV30 | TRBD1 | CAWRETGGINQPQHF | TGTGCCTGGAGGGAGACAGGGGGGATCAATCAGCCCCAGCATTTT
. | 15 | TRBJ2-7 | TRBV7-2 | TRBD1 | CASSFRDRDSYEQYF | TGTGCCAGCAGCTTTAGGGACAGGGACTCCTACGAGCAGTACTTC
. | 14 | TRBJ2-5 | TRBV24-1 | . | CATSDPGGPETQYF | TGTGCCACCAGTGATCCCGGGGGGCCAGAGACCCAGTACTTC
. | 14 | TRBJ1-2 | TRBV6-5 | TRBD1 | CASSSAGGDYGYTF | TGTGCCAGCAGTTCCGCAGGGGGCGACTATGGCTACACCTTC
. | 14 | TRBJ2-3 | TRBV29-1 | . | CSATGEQPFESQYF | TGCAGCGCTACAGGTGAACAGCCTTTCGAATCGCAGTATTTT
. | 12 | TRBJ1-2 | TRBV7-9 | TRBD1 | CASSTDRGGYTF | TGTGCCAGCAGCACCGACAGGGGCGGCTACACCTTC
. | 14 | TRBJ2-2 | TRBV9 | . | CASSPDLVRGELFF | TGTGCCAGCAGCCCCGACTTAGTCCGCGGGGAGCTGTTTTTT
. | 16 | TRBJ2-2 | TRBV6-6 | TRBD2 | CASSYSRTSYAGELFF | TGTGCCAGCAGTTACTCCCGGACTAGCTACGCCGGGGAGCTGTTTTTT
. | 15 | TRBJ2-1 | TRBV7-9 | TRBD1 | CASSLGRTGGAEQFF | TGTGCCAGCAGCTTAGGCCGGACAGGGGGGGCTGAGCAGTTCTTC
. | 13 | TRBJ1-5 | TRBV18 | TRBD1 | CASSPTGDQPQHF | TGTGCCAGCTCACCCACAGGGGATCAGCCCCAGCATTTT
. | 15 | TRBJ1-2 | TRBV5-4 | . | CASSPQPREFYGYTF | TGTGCCAGCAGCCCCCAACCACGGGAATTCTATGGCTACACCTTC
. | 14 | TRBJ2-1 | TRBV10-3 | TRBD2 | CAISELAGVNKQFF | TGTGCCATCAGTGAGTTAGCGGGCGTGAATAAGCAGTTCTTC
. | 13 | TRBJ1-1 | TRBV3-1/TRBV3-2 | . | CASSRTSNTEAFF | TGTGCCAGCAGCCGCACATCGAACACTGAAGCTTTCTTT
once | 18 | TRBJ2-3 | TRBV7-9 | TRBD2 | CASSLRGTVAGEADTQYF | TGTGCCAGCAGCCTCCGCGGGACGGTAGCGGGAGAGGCAGATACGCAGTATTTT
. | 13 | TRBJ2-7 | TRBV11-2 | . | CASSLAGSYEQYF | TGTGCCAGCAGCTTGGCGGGGAGCTACGAGCAGTACTTC
. | 14 | TRBJ2-1 | TRBV19 | TRBD2 | CASTPGLAHNEQFF | TGTGCCAGTACCCCGGGACTAGCTCACAATGAGCAGTTCTTC
. | 16 | TRBJ2-7 | TRBV28 | . | CASPPRGGRNSYEQYF | TGTGCCAGCCCGCCCCGGGGTGGCAGAAACTCCTACGAGCAGTACTTC
. | 12 | TRBJ2-3 | TRBV9 | . | CASSPVTDTQYF | TGTGCCAGCAGCCCTGTCACAGATACGCAGTATTTT
. | 13 | TRBJ1-2 | TRBV14 | . | CASSQLDSYGYTF | TGTGCCAGCAGCCAATTGGACAGCTATGGCTACACCTTC
. | 16 | TRBJ2-2 | TRBV5-4 | TRBD2 | CASSSPGTSGTGELFF | TGTGCCAGCAGCTCGCCCGGGACTAGCGGCACCGGGGAGCTGTTTTTT
. | 14 | TRBJ2-5 | TRBV7-2 | TRBD2 | CASSISGMQETQYF | TGTGCCAGCAGCATAAGCGGGATGCAAGAGACCCAGTACTTC
. | 14 | TRBJ1-2 | TRBV5-6 | . | CASSLAFQGNGYTF | TGTGCCAGCAGCTTGGCCTTCCAGGGGAATGGCTACACCTTC
. | 16 | TRBJ2-5 | TRBV13 | TRBD2 | CASSLVSGGGQETQYF | TGTGCCAGCAGCTTAGTCTCGGGAGGGGGGCAGGAGACCCAGTACTTC
. | 13 | TRBJ2-2 | TRBV18 | . | CASSREEAGELFF | TGTGCCAGCTCACGAGAGGAGGCCGGGGAGCTGTTTTTT